The next 14 T cell receptor beta chains were all read from a single sample in a study of T cell repertoires in cytomegalovirus infection. TCRdb re-analysed the reads in MiXCR, keeping a single row per CDR3 protein. The sample consists of 700,000 to 900,000 distinct CDR3 sequences, almost 30% of them appearing once. These receptors are not linked to any known antigen. The sequences come from cultured CD8+ T cells from PBMCs, collected from culture after CMV antigen stimulation. The receptors shown here come from a human donor in good health (CMV status not recorded). Some clones in this sample may be carry-over from other donors' samples.

CDR3 in amino acids: CASSTTGGPEAFF. Written as DNA, the CDR3 is TGTGCCAGTAGTACAACAGGGGGCCCTGAAGCTTTCTTT. V and J are TRBV19 and TRBJ1-1; 9 bases are shared with TRBD1. Trimming cost V 4 bases and J 6 bases; bases outside gene matches: 3. This CDR3 is built from 13 residues. Germline V gene lookup returns CDR1 LNHDA and CDR2 SQIVND (reference sequence).

This clonotype was seen only a few times. V gene TRBV7-9 combines with J gene TRBJ1-2; 10 nucleotides agree with TRBD1. CDR3 size: 13 residues. The V segment lost 6 bases and the J segment 6 bases; nucleotides outside the gene matches: 4. The germline CDR1 and CDR2 sequences are SEHNR and FQNEAQ (reference sequence). The CDR3 reads CASRTTGGDGYTF. In nucleotides, the CDR3 is TGTGCCAGCAGAACGACAGGGGGCGATGGCTACACCTTC.

The chain links TRBV6-2 or TRBV6-3 to TRBJ2-6; 7 bases align to TRBD1. The CDR3 spans 17 residues. Germline CDR1 is MNHEY and CDR2 is SVGEGT. The V segment lost 8 bases and the J segment 0 bases; nucleotides outside the gene matches: 10. CDR3 sequence (DNA): TGTGCCAGCCTTACGGGACAGCTTCGCTCTGGGGCCAACGTCCTGACTTTC. Protein product: CASLTGQLRSGANVLTF.

The chain has TRBV6-6 and TRBJ2-5, with TRBD1 as a possible D gene (5 bases). Germline loops: CDR1 MNHNY, CDR2 SVGAGI (reference sequence). Trimming shortened V by 2 bases and J by 1 base, and 17 bases separated the two germline ends. There are 17 residues in the CDR3. CDR3 bases: TGTGCCAGCAGTTACCCCCCCTCGCAGGGCCCCCAAGAGACCCAGTACTTC. This encodes CASSYPPSQGPQETQYF.

There are a few counts of this clonotype. The gene calls are TRBV28 and TRBJ2-1; perhaps TRBD1 as D (5 bases). The CDR3 has 15 amino acids. The germline V gene has CDR1 MDHEN and CDR2 SYDVKM. V dropped 3 bases and J dropped 8 bases, with 17 bases sitting between them. The CDR3 nucleotides read TGTGCCAGCAGTTTCGGGCAGGGCCCCTGGGATGAGCAGTTCTTC. It is translated as CASSFGQGPWDEQFF. Filled out from reference TRBV28 and TRBJ2-1, the complete variable domain reads DVKVTQSSRYLVKRTGEKVFLECVQDMDHENMFWYRQDPGLGLRLIYFSYDVKMKEKGDIPEGYSVSREKKERFSLILESASTNQTSMYLCASSFGQGPWDEQFFGPGTRLTVL.

The V and J genes are TRBV29-1 and TRBJ2-3; no reliable D call. Deletions cut 5 bases from V and 2 bases from J, with 14 bases between. Per the germline V gene, CDR1 is SQVTM and CDR2 is ANQGSEA. The CDR3 length is 14 residues. In nucleotides, the CDR3 is TGCAGCGTTTACCTTTCCGCCCTCACAGATACGCAGTATTTT. Encoded protein: CSVYLSALTDTQYF.

The V call is TRBV4-1, the J call TRBJ2-1; D is unresolved. The CDR3 has 15 residues. Trimming stripped 1 base from V and 9 bases from J, with 16 bases between. CDR1 and CDR2 from the germline V gene are MGHRA and YSYEKL. The CDR3 protein is CASSQVRQKNAEQFF. CDR3 bases: TGCGCCAGCAGCCAAGTCCGCCAGAAAAACGCTGAGCAGTTCTTC.

This rearrangement joins TRBV6-6 to TRBJ2-3; either TRBD1 or TRBD2 may fit D (5 bases each). CDR1 is MNHNY and CDR2 is SVGAGI in the germline V gene (reference sequence). V shed 7 bases and J shed 5 bases, with 22 bases lying between them. The CDR3 consists of 16 residues. The CDR3 nucleotides read TGTGCCAGCAACGTAATGGGACCAGGGTGGGAAGATACGCAGTATTTT. Its protein product is CASNVMGPGWEDTQYF.

The rearrangement links TRBV12-3 or TRBV12-4 to TRBJ1-2; the D gene is possibly TRBD1 (5 bases). The germline V and J ends were trimmed by 5 bases and 8 bases, with 27 bases remaining between them. The CDR3 is made up of 17 amino acids. CDR3 DNA: TGTGCCAGCAGTCCCCTAGGTGGGGGTCTTCTGATGTGGGGCTACACCTTC. Protein sequence: CASSPLGGGLLMWGYTF.

A remark on this clonotype: An end of the junction differs from the germline gene, which may be a read error. The chain is built from TRBV2 and TRBJ2-5; no clear D. Per germline, CDR1 SNHLY and CDR2 FYNNEI. The CDR3 is 14 amino acids. CDR3 bases: TGTGCCAGCAGAGAAGTGGCGTACCAAGAGACCCAGTACTTC. It encodes CASREVAYQETQYF. The variable domain in full, with the rest retrieved from reference TRBV2 and TRBJ2-5, is EPEVTQTPSHQVTQMGQEVILRCVPISNHLYFYWYRQILGQKVEFLVSFYNNEISEKSEIFDDQFSVERPDGSNFTLKIRSTKLEDSAMYFCASREVAYQETQYFGPGTRLLVL.

The table lists this clonotype with a count of one. The chain uses TRBV10-2 and TRBJ2-7; TRBD2 agrees at 7 bases. Germline CDR1 is WSHSY and CDR2 is SAAADI. V shed 4 bases, J shed 3 bases, and the junction held 6 bases outside the gene matches. The CDR3 extends over 14 amino acids. In nucleotides, the CDR3 is TGCGCCAGCAGTGTTGGACTAGTGAACTACGAGCAGTACTTC. Translated, it gives CASSVGLVNYEQYF.

The chain links TRBV10-2 to TRBJ2-5; the match to TRBD2 covers 10 bases. CDR3 length equals 16 residues. Trimming removed 3 bases from V and 4 bases from J; junction bases left unmatched: 8. Germline CDR1 is WSHSY and CDR2 is SAAADI. CDR3 amino acids: CASSDRSGGAPETQYF. The DNA of the CDR3 is TGCGCCAGCAGTGATCGAAGCGGGGGGGCCCCAGAGACCCAGTACTTC.

This clonotype was counted only a few times. The chain has TRBV28 and TRBJ2-7; D gene uncertain. The CDR3 contains 15 residues. CDR1 MDHEN and CDR2 SYDVKM come from the germline V gene. V was trimmed by 6 bases and J by 4 bases, leaving 19 bases between them. CDR3 in DNA: TGTGCCAGCAGCCCCGGGCAGCCCTCCTTTTACGAGCAGTACGTC. Residues: CASSPGQPSFYEQYV.

The V gene is TRBV7-6, the J gene TRBJ1-4, with 9 positions matching TRBD1. The CDR3 loop spans 16 amino acids. V dropped 7 bases and J dropped 3; count of bases not matched to a gene: 9. CDR1 and CDR2 from the germline V gene are SGHVS and FNYEAQ. The CDR3 is CASIRTGVLSNEKLFF. The CDR3 DNA reads TGTGCCAGCATCAGGACAGGGGTCCTATCTAATGAAAAACTGTTTTTT.